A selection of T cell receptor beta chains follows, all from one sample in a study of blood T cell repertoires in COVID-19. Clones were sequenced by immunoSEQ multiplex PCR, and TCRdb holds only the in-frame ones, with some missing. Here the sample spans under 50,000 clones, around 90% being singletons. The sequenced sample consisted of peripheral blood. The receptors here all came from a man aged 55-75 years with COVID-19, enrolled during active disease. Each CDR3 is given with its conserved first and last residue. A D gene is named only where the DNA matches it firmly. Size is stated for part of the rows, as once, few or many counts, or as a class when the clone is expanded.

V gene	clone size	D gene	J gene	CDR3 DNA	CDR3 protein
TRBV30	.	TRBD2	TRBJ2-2	TGTGCCTGGAGTGTGATTGGGAGGGCCGGGGAGCTGTTTTTT	CAWSVIGRAGELFF
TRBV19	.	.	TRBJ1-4	TGTGCCAGTAGCCCCGTAGATCGTCATCTGTTTTTT	CASSPVDRHLFF
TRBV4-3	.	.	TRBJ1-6	TGCGCCAGCAGCCAAGTAGAAGAATCACCCCTCCACTTT	CASSQVEESPLHF
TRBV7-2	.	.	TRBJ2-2	TGTGCCAGCAGCGACATGACACGTTCGGAGCTGTTTTTT	CASSDMTRSELFF
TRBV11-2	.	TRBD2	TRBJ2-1	TGTGCCAGCAGCTCCGGACTAGCGGGAGTTTCTCGGTATGAGCAGTTCTTC	CASSSGLAGVSRYEQFF
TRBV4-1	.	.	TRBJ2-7	TGCGCCAGCAGCCAAACCGACAGGTTCTCCTACGAGCAGTACTTC	CASSQTDRFSYEQYF
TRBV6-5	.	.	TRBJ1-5	TGTGCCAGCAGCTCAGGGCCTGCTCAGCCCCAGCATTTT	CASSSGPAQPQHF
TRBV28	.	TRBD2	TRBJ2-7	TGTGCCAGTCTTCACCGGGGGGGCTACGAGCAGTACTTC	CASLHRGGYEQYF
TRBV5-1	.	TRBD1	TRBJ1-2	TGCGCCAGCAGCTCCGGGACAGGGAAGGACTATGGCTACACCTTC	CASSSGTGKDYGYTF
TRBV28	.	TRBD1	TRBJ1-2	TGTGCCAGCAACTCTCCGGACAGGGAGGGCGGCTACACCTTC	CASNSPDREGGYTF
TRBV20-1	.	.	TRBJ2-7	TGCAGTGCTAGTGGTGCTCGGGGCGAGCAGTACTTC	CSASGARGEQYF
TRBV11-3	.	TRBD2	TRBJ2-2	TGTGCCAGCAGCGGGCGGGAGATCACCGGGGAGCTGTTTTTT	CASSGREITGELFF
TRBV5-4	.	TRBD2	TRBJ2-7	TGTGCCAGCAGGTGGGACTACTCCTACGAGCAGTACTTC	CASRWDYSYEQYF
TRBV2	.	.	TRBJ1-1	TGTGCCAGCGTCCGGGCCCCGGGAGAGACTGAAGCTTTCTTT	CASVRAPGETEAFF
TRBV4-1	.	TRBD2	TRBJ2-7	TGCGCCAGCAGCCAACTCGGGACTAGCGAATACTACGAGCAGTACTTC	CASSQLGTSEYYEQYF
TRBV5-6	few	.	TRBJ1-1	TGTGCCAGCAGCTCTTCAGTGACAGGACTGAACACTGAAGCTTTCTTT	CASSSSVTGLNTEAFF
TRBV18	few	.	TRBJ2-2	TGTGCCAGCTCAATGGGACTTGACGCGAACACCGGGGAGCTGTTTTTT	CASSMGLDANTGELFF
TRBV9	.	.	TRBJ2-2	TGTGCCAGCAGCGTAAAAAGCGAGTACACCGGGGAGCTGTTTTTT	CASSVKSEYTGELFF
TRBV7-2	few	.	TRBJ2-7	TGTGCCAGCAGCGGAGGGGGACGGGAGGTCGCCTACGAGCAGTACTTC	CASSGGGREVAYEQYF
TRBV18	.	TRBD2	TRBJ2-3	TGTGCCAGCTCACCACCGGCGGGGGGGGGCGGCACAGATACGCAGTATTTT	CASSPPAGGGGTDTQYF
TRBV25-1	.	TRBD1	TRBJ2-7	TGTGCCAGCAGTGAACAGGGGGCGCGTGAGCAGTACTTC	CASSEQGAREQYF
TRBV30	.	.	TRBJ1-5	TGTGCCTGGAGTGTCTCTGACAGCTATAGCAATCAGCCCCAGCATTTT	CAWSVSDSYSNQPQHF
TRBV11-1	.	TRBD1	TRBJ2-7	TGTGCCAGCAGCTTCGCAGGGGGCTTAACCTACGAGCAGTACTTC	CASSFAGGLTYEQYF
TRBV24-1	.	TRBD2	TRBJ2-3	TGTGCCACCAGTACGCCGGGGGGGGATACGCAGTATTTT	CATSTPGGDTQYF
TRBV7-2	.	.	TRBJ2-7	TGTGCCAGCAGCTTTCTCGAGGAGGTCTACGAGCAGTACTTC	CASSFLEEVYEQYF
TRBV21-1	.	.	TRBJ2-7	TGTGCCGGTGGACTAGCGGGAGGGCCAGTGTCCTACGAGCAGTACTTC	CAGGLAGGPVSYEQYF
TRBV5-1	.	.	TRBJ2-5	TGCGCCAGCAGCTTGAGCTGGGGGCGGGAGACCCAGTACTTC	CASSLSWGRETQYF
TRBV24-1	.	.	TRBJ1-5	TGTGCCACCAGTTGGGACACAGATCAGCCCCAGCATTTT	CATSWDTDQPQHF
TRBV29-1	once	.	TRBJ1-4	TGCAGCTATAGGGGTCATGGGGCTGGGGAAAAACTGTTTTTT	CSYRGHGAGEKLFF
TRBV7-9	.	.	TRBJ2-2	TGTGCCAGCAGCCTGAGGGGAGGAGAACCCGGGGAGCTGTTTTTT	CASSLRGGEPGELFF
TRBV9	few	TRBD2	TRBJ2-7	TGTGCCAGCAGCGTCGGACTAGCGCCCTTCTCCTACGAGCAGTACTTC	CASSVGLAPFSYEQYF
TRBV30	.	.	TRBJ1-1	TGTGCCTGGACCGAGGGGACACAACTGAACACTGAAGCTTTCTTT	CAWTEGTQLNTEAFF
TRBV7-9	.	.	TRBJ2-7	TGTGCCAGCAGCTTAGTCACCAGGGGGGCCTACGAGCAGTACTTC	CASSLVTRGAYEQYF
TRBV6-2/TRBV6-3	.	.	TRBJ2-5	TGTGCCAGCAGTTACTCGGGCCAGCAAGAGACCCAGTACTTC	CASSYSGQQETQYF
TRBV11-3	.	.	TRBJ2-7	TGTGCCAGCAGCTTAGTCAGAACCTACGAGCAGTACTTC	CASSLVRTYEQYF
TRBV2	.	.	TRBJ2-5	TGTGCCAGCAGTCCGCAAGAGACCCAGTACTTC	CASSPQETQYF
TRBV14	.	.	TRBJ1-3	TGTGCCAGCAGCCCCTTGGGCCCTGGAAACACCATATATTTT	CASSPLGPGNTIYF
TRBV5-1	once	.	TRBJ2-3	TGCGCCAGCAGCCCCCCGATCGGGCAGGGGACAGATACGCAGTATTTT	CASSPPIGQGTDTQYF
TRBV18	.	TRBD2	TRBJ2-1	TGTGCCAGCTCACCGGCTAGCGGTTTTACCTTCAGCTCCTACAATGAGCAGTTCTTC	CASSPASGFTFSSYNEQFF
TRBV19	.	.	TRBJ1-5	TGTGCCAGTAGTATAGATAATAGAGGGTCTAGCAATCAGCCCCAGCATTTT	CASSIDNRGSSNQPQHF
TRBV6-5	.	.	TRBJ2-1	TGTGCCAGCAGGGAGGGGAGCTCCTACAATGAGCAGTTCTTC	CASREGSSYNEQFF